The clone carrying this T cell receptor beta chain turned up a few times. What it recognizes is unknown. This CDR3 is 12 amino acids long. The V gene lost 1 base and the J gene lost 7 bases, with 8 bases spanning the gap. CDR1 and CDR2 from the germline V gene are SEHNR and FQNEAQ (reference sequence). The source of the sample is a study of T-cell memory formation after mild COVID-19. For the study at large: Clusters of TCRs were largely donor specific.

From 5'RACE with constant-segment primers came TCR alpha and TCR beta cDNA libraries that carried sample barcodes and UMIs. TCRdb processed the 5' RACE reads anew with MiXCR; each CDR3 protein has one entry. The table includes about 350,000 distinct CDR3 sequences, roughly an eighth detected once. Study-wide points: Pre-infection memory showed some responding clones, and this suggested that cross-reactive memory joined. From day 15 to 85, contracting clones were balanced between CD4 and CD8, whereas later expanders leaned toward CD4+.

Specimen: PBMCs or a T cell subset sorted from them (not recorded which). The V call is TRBV7-9, the J call TRBJ2-7, with a tentative D call TRBD1 (6 bases). The TCR originated in a man between 18 and 29 years old who had mild COVID-19 (a few samples of this study predate the infection). Cell type and time point are not known. The CDR3: CASSLEGVEQYV. DNA for the CDR3: TGTGCCAGCAGCTTAGAGGGGGTGGAGCAGTACGTC.